Many counts were recorded for the clone carrying this TCR beta chain. Individual cDNA molecules each received unique molecular identifiers attached to them. TCRdb processed the 5' RACE reads anew with MiXCR; each CDR3 protein has one entry. This sample has under 85,000 distinct CDR3 sequences, with about 10% found just once. The data belong to a study of early T cells in non-severe SARS-CoV-2 infection. Study context: The sequenced material was bulk RNA from unsorted whole blood, and its chains were unpaired.

Trimming removed 0 bases from V and 6 bases from J, with 22 bases in between. Germline-derived CDR1 and CDR2 are SGHRS and YFSETQ. This CDR3 has 17 residues. This receptor was taken from an adult who was a healthcare worker with PCR-confirmed SARS-CoV-2 infection or an uninfected control (not recorded which). V gene TRBV5-1 combines with J gene TRBJ2-7; TRBD1 is a possible D gene (5 bases). Sample: whole blood, taken at baseline. The chain's CDR3 is CASSLERQGIGSLEQYF. The CDR3 DNA reads TGCGCCAGCAGCTTGGAAAGGCAGGGAATAGGGTCACTCGAGCAGTACTTC.